The present T cell receptor (beta chain) was sequenced within a study of blood T cell repertoires in COVID-19. Overall study: The study drew acute and convalescent COVID-19 samples from the United States, Italy and Spain. Sample material is recorded as cDNA or gDNA derived from T cells, B-cell-depleted T cells, or PBMCs.

Profiling relied on immunoSEQ multiplex PCR, and the TCRdb table lists in-frame clones only, not all of them. The data show around 160,000 clones, approximately 88% seen once. The germline V gene has CDR1 LGHNT and CDR2 FRNRAP. Between the trimmed V and J ends, which lost 7 bases and 4 bases, there was a span of 14 bases. This CDR3 is built from 14 residues. The chain carries TRBV12-5 and TRBJ1-3; perhaps TRBD1 as D (5 bases). Sequenced: peripheral blood. This clonotype originated in a man in his 60s with acute or convalescent COVID-19. CDR3 nucleotides: TGTGCTAGTGCGGGGGAGGGATCAGGAAACACCATATATTTT. Its protein is CASAGEGSGNTIYF.